The text below deals with one T cell receptor beta chain. Its antigen is currently not known. No base qualities exist here, and no much larger clone lies one base off it. This specimen belongs to a study of Ad26.COV2.S vaccination and SARS-CoV-2 variants listed by TCRdb under 2021. Turning to the overall study: Vaccine-arm donors were drawn from COV1001, a multicentre, randomized, double-blind, placebo-controlled phase I-IIa trial of Ad26.COV2.S in healthy adults. Ad26.COV2.S was given intramuscularly at 5x10^10 or 1x10^11 viral particles, as a single shot or as two shots 56 days apart. TCRbeta repertoire sequencing was used to assess the specificity and breadth of SARS-CoV-2-reactive T cell receptors after Ad26.COV2.S vaccination. A total of around 32 samples were included in the TCR-sequenced set, comprising approximately 20 Ad26.COV2.S vaccine recipients, 5 placebo recipients and 8 SARS-CoV-2 convalescent individuals. Trial participants were randomized into five groups of five, in which low-dose or high-dose Ad26.COV2.S was given once or twice, or placebo was given on both occasions. Blinding of investigators to trial group allocation was maintained during experiments and outcome assessment.

Overall results and qualifications from the work: Higher spike-specific TCR breadth was observed in Ad26.COV2.S recipients than in placebo recipients (P = 0.0014). The study was not powered for comparison of responses between vaccine doses or regimens. According to the authors, total T cell responses may have been underestimated by the TCR breadth and depth analyses. Vaccine and placebo recipients had comparable non-spike TCR breadth, which fits with the vaccine containing only spike. After vaccination, substantial breadth of spike-specific CD8+ and CD4+ T cell responses was reported.

TCRbeta CDR3 regions were sequenced with the immunoSEQ Assay. After extraction, genomic DNA underwent amplification by bias-controlled multiplex PCR, followed by high-throughput sequencing. As for the authors' bioinformatics: To quantify the absolute abundance of every unique TCRbeta CDR3 region, sequences were collapsed and filtered. T cell fraction was estimated by normalizing TCRbeta template counts to usable DNA, with usable DNA measured through amplification of reference genes found in all nucleated cells. Repertoire TCRs were annotated as SARS-CoV-2-specific when V gene, CDR3 amino acid sequence and J gene were exactly matched to a known reactive TCR set. The reference SARS-CoV-2 TCR set was obtained from MIRA and was filtered for enrichment in COVID-19-positive ImmuneCODE repertoires, whereby public or cross-reactive TCRs were removed. Using the MIRA antigens, annotated TCRs were further analysed by specific ORF or by position within an ORF. Breadth was defined as annotated unique rearrangements over total unique productive rearrangements; depth was the summed frequency of those rearrangements. Two-sided Wilcoxon rank-sum tests were applied when comparing TCR breadth between groups. This is the immuneACCESS table as TCRdb keeps it, with only in-frame sequences that have V and J called. A part of the clones is gone; compared with another copy, unresolved V genes explain less than half, and the rest is unexplained. The V and J calls and clone size are taken from that table; D and trimming were inferred from the DNA. A total of fewer than 500,000 clones appear in this sample, 89% of them only once. Jointly, the top ten make up approximately 2.5% of the sample.

In the paper's terms, the treatment or condition label means: some 20 received Ad26.COV2.S at low or high dose, single or two shots; 5 received placebo; per-sample allocation not given. Repertoires of vaccine and placebo recipients were sequenced from samples collected on day 63 after the first injection. Cohort 1b enrolled roughly 25 adults aged 18-55 years at a single site in Boston, USA, between 29 July and 7 August 2020. Ad26.COV2.S consisted of a replication-incompetent adenovirus type 26 vector by which a prefusion-stabilized SARS-CoV-2 spike protein from the original Wuhan strain was expressed. The germline V gene gives CDR1 as SGHTA and CDR2 as FQGNSA. V is trimmed back by 6 bases and J by 1 base, and the junction contains 6 bases that no gene match accounts for. The CDR3 runs 16 residues from the cysteine to the phenylalanine. Solely the CDR3 DNA is kept, with 48 bases framed from the first base.

The material sequenced was peripheral blood, taken in a trial of Ad26.COV2.S vaccine versus placebo. This receptor was identified in a person aged 18-65 years who received the Ad26.COV2.S COVID-19 vaccine or a placebo. The chain is made from TRBV7-2 and TRBJ2-4; TRBD1 lines up with 10 middle nucleotides. The DNA is TGTGCCAGCAGTTCTAGACAGGGGGCGGCCAAAAACATTCAGTACTTC. The translation is CASSSRQGAAKNIQYF.